The rows below give T cell receptor beta chains drawn from one sample of a study of technical replicates of blood from a few donors. TCRdb's copy holds only in-frame clones and misses some; the assay was immunoSEQ multiplex PCR. The data contain 65,000 to 80,000 clones, 95% to 97% of them singletons. Input material: T cells isolated from PBMCs. These receptors all come from a human donor in good health. Both conserved end residues are part of each CDR3. D genes are given only for firm matches. Size tells how often a clone was seen (once, few, many) or the class of an expanded clone, and some rows leave it out.

CASSPGTSGSNEQYF | TGTGCCAGCAGCCCAGGGACTAGCGGGAGCAACGAGCAGTACTTC | TRBV27 | TRBD2 | - | TRBJ2-7
CASSRSTGAMIKYEQYF | TGTGCCAGTAGTAGATCGACAGGAGCTATGATCAAATACGAGCAGTACTTC | TRBV19 | - | - | TRBJ2-7
CASSLVGTGPANTGELFF | TGTGCCAGCAGCTTAGTCGGGACAGGGCCCGCGAACACCGGGGAGCTGTTTTTT | TRBV7-2 | TRBD1 | - | TRBJ2-2
CASSDNVEDSNYGYTF | TGTGCCAGCAGCGACAATGTGGAAGATTCCAACTATGGCTACACCTTC | TRBV7-9 | - | - | TRBJ1-2
CASSLTQNTEAFF | TGTGCCAGCAGCTTAACACAGAACACTGAAGCTTTCTTT | TRBV11-3 | - | - | TRBJ1-1
CAIRRFRDRNYGYTF | TGTGCCATCAGGCGTTTCCGGGACAGGAACTATGGCTACACCTTC | TRBV10-3 | TRBD1 | - | TRBJ1-2
CASSLGRQVNTEAFF | TGCGCCAGCAGCTTGGGACGGCAGGTGAACACTGAAGCTTTCTTT | TRBV5-1 | - | - | TRBJ1-1
CAWSASGDAEAFF | TGTGCCTGGAGTGCCTCAGGGGACGCTGAAGCTTTCTTT | TRBV30 | - | - | TRBJ1-1
CASSQEGQGNYGYTF | TGCGCCAGCAGCCAAGAGGGACAGGGGAACTATGGCTACACCTTC | TRBV4-1 | TRBD1 | once | TRBJ1-2
CASSLSSGAGYGYTF | TGTGCCAGCAGCTTAAGCTCAGGGGCAGGCTATGGCTACACCTTC | TRBV5-4 | - | - | TRBJ1-2
CASSVIQGAGEKLFF | TGTGCCAGCAGCGTAATACAGGGGGCCGGGGAAAAACTGTTTTTT | TRBV2 | TRBD1 | - | TRBJ1-4
CAWSVQGNEKLFF | TGTGCCTGGAGTGTACAGGGTAATGAAAAACTGTTTTTT | TRBV30 | - | - | TRBJ1-4
CASRYGTGDWETQYF | TGTGCCAGTAGATACGGGACAGGGGATTGGGAGACCCAGTACTTC | TRBV19 | TRBD1 | - | TRBJ2-5
CASSQDWGPTREQYF | TGCGCCAGCAGCCAAGATTGGGGCCCAACTCGCGAGCAGTACTTC | TRBV4-1 | - | - | TRBJ2-7
CASSQGQGGNYGYTF | TGCGCCAGCAGCCAAGGACAGGGTGGTAACTATGGCTACACCTTC | TRBV5-1 | TRBD1 | - | TRBJ1-2
CSVELARDRNYEQYF | TGCAGCGTTGAACTGGCCCGGGACAGGAACTACGAGCAGTACTTC | TRBV29-1 | TRBD1 | - | TRBJ2-7
CASGPGLQETQYF | TGTGCCAGCGGACCGGGACTACAAGAGACCCAGTACTTC | TRBV27 | TRBD2 | once | TRBJ2-5
CASSLELAGGPTYEQFF | TGTGCCAGCAGCTTGGAACTAGCGGGAGGACCCACGTATGAGCAGTTCTTC | TRBV11-2 | TRBD2 | - | TRBJ2-1
CASSPGQHNEQFF | TGTGCCAGCAGCCCTGGACAACACAATGAGCAGTTCTTC | TRBV28 | - | - | TRBJ2-1
CSASGSYEQYF | TGCAGTGCTAGCGGCTCCTACGAGCAGTACTTC | TRBV20-1 | - | - | TRBJ2-7
CASSPTDRLGPYSNQPQHF | TGCGCCAGCAGTCCGACCGACCGCCTAGGCCCTTATAGCAATCAGCCCCAGCATTTT | TRBV23-1 | - | - | TRBJ1-5
CASSLLAGPRTNEQFF | TGTGCCAGCAGCTTATTAGCGGGACCCCGAACCAATGAGCAGTTCTTC | TRBV7-9 | TRBD2 | - | TRBJ2-1
CAWSGTGVAGYTF | TGTGCCTGGAGTGGGACAGGGGTCGCTGGCTACACCTTC | TRBV30 | TRBD1 | - | TRBJ1-2
CASSRTSGRAQDTQYF | TGTGCCAGTAGCAGAACTAGCGGGAGGGCCCAAGATACGCAGTATTTT | TRBV19 | TRBD2 | - | TRBJ2-3
CASSGGVGSYNEQFF | TGTGCCAGCAGCGGGGGGGTAGGCTCTTACAATGAGCAGTTCTTC | TRBV7-3 | TRBD2 | - | TRBJ2-1
CASSPVGGAMNTEAFF | TGTGCCAGCAGCCCAGTCGGAGGGGCTATGAACACTGAAGCTTTCTTT | TRBV9 | - | - | TRBJ1-1
CASRETANYGYTF | TGTGCCAGCAGGGAGACAGCTAACTATGGCTACACCTTC | TRBV2 | - | once | TRBJ1-2
CASGQGIQETQYF | TGTGCCAGCGGGCAGGGCATCCAAGAGACCCAGTACTTC | TRBV6-5 | - | - | TRBJ2-5
CASSLGWGGNYEQYF | TGTGCCAGCAGCTTGGGCTGGGGCGGCAACTACGAGCAGTACTTC | TRBV5-4 | - | - | TRBJ2-7
CASSLVSANYGYTF | TGTGCCAGCAGCTTAGTATCAGCTAACTATGGCTACACCTTC | TRBV7-8 | - | - | TRBJ1-2
CASSYRGNTEAFF | TGTGCCAGCAGCTACAGGGGGAACACTGAAGCTTTCTTT | TRBV5-4 | TRBD1 | - | TRBJ1-1
CASSRGGGGQPQHF | TGTGCCAGCAGCCGGGGGGGAGGAGGTCAGCCCCAGCATTTT | TRBV4-2 | - | - | TRBJ1-5
CASSPTLPGQGSYEQYF | TGTGCCAGCTCACCAACTTTACCGGGACAGGGCTCCTACGAGCAGTACTTC | TRBV18 | TRBD1 | - | TRBJ2-7
CASSWAGTPNQETQYF | TGTGCCAGCAGCTGGGCAGGGACACCAAACCAAGAGACCCAGTACTTC | TRBV7-9 | - | - | TRBJ2-5
CASSSMNTEAFF | TGTGCCAGCAGCTCTATGAACACTGAAGCTTTCTTT | TRBV11-2 | - | few | TRBJ1-1
CASTSFRDRGSSTEAFF | TGTGCCAGTACCTCATTCCGGGACAGGGGGTCAAGCACTGAAGCTTTCTTT | TRBV19 | TRBD1 | - | TRBJ1-1
CASSPTSGTHNEQFF | TGCGCCAGCAGCCCGACTAGCGGAACCCACAATGAGCAGTTCTTC | TRBV5-1 | TRBD2 | - | TRBJ2-1
CATGGGAKNIQYF | TGTGCCACCGGTGGGGGGGCCAAAAACATTCAGTACTTC | TRBV28 | - | - | TRBJ2-4
CASSFFRAGNTIYF | TGTGCCAGCAGCTTTTTCAGGGCTGGAAACACCATATATTTT | TRBV5-6 | - | - | TRBJ1-3
CAWEGHHYNEQFF | TGTGCCTGGGAAGGACACCACTACAATGAGCAGTTCTTC | TRBV30 | - | - | TRBJ2-1
CAWRAVYNSPLHF | TGTGCCTGGAGGGCAGTCTATAATTCACCCCTCCACTTT | TRBV30 | - | once | TRBJ1-6
CASSPRSTSGAQPQHF | TGCGCCAGCAGCCCCCGTTCGACCTCAGGGGCTCAGCCCCAGCATTTT | TRBV4-1 | - | - | TRBJ1-5
CSVEEGTGEGYGYTF | TGCAGCGTTGAAGAAGGGACGGGGGAGGGCTATGGCTACACCTTC | TRBV29-1 | - | - | TRBJ1-2
CASSLSGGYEQYF | TGTGCCAGCAGTTTAAGTGGCGGCTACGAGCAGTACTTC | TRBV27 | - | once | TRBJ2-7
CASSLAGGEQYF | TGTGCCAGCAGCCTAGCGGGAGGGGAGCAGTACTTC | TRBV27 | TRBD2 | - | TRBJ2-7
CASSAPGQSLKEQYF | TGCGCCAGCAGCGCGCCGGGACAGTCATTAAAGGAGCAGTACTTC | TRBV5-1 | TRBD1 | - | TRBJ2-7
CASSQDGGRSRGYGYTF | TGCGCCAGCAGCCAAGACGGGGGGCGATCGAGGGGCTATGGCTACACCTTC | TRBV4-1 | - | - | TRBJ1-2
CASSLVTSGSDEQYF | TGCGCCAGCAGCTTGGTAACTAGCGGGAGCGACGAGCAGTACTTC | TRBV5-1 | TRBD2 | once | TRBJ2-7
CASSVEGSSYEQYF | TGTGCCAGCAGCGTAGAAGGGAGCTCCTACGAGCAGTACTTC | TRBV9 | - | - | TRBJ2-7
CASSLSFGSYEQYF | TGTGCCAGCAGCTTATCATTCGGGAGCTACGAGCAGTACTTC | TRBV11-2 | - | - | TRBJ2-7
CASSFVGQINTEAFF | TGTGCCAGCAGCTTCGTGGGACAGATAAACACTGAAGCTTTCTTT | TRBV5-6 | TRBD1 | once | TRBJ1-1
CASSPRGGNTEAFF | TGTGCCAGCAGTCCGAGGGGGGGGAACACTGAAGCTTTCTTT | TRBV27 | - | - | TRBJ1-1
CASSVAGGHGNTIYF | TGTGCCAGCAGCGTAGCAGGGGGGCACGGAAACACCATATATTTT | TRBV9 | TRBD1 | once | TRBJ1-3
CASSKEGLAGGTYEQYF | TGCGCCAGCAGTAAAGAGGGCCTAGCGGGAGGCACGTACGAGCAGTACTTC | TRBV5-1 | TRBD2 | - | TRBJ2-7